A single sample gave rise to the 8 T cell receptor beta chains below, sequenced in a study of cytomegalovirus exposure and HLA in healthy donors. PCR involved 60 Vbeta and 13 Jbeta primers. Profiling relied on immunoSEQ multiplex PCR, and the TCRdb table lists in-frame clones only, not all of them. This sample has some 100,000 clones, with over 55% found just once. Sequences were obtained from PBMCs. The receptors stem from a woman aged 18-35 years in good health and CMV-seropositive.

V gene TRBV30 combines with J gene TRBJ2-3; no clear D gene. Germline lookup yields CDR1 GTSNPN and CDR2 SVGIG (reference sequence). There are 15 residues in the CDR3. Deletions cut 5 bases from V and 1 base from J, with 16 bases between. CDR3 region: CAWAEGTSGTDTQYF. The DNA of the CDR3 is TGTGCCTGGGCGGAAGGAACCTCGGGCACAGATACGCAGTATTTT.

The chain joins TRBV7-2 to TRBJ1-2, with D unresolved. The CDR3 extends over 15 amino acids. Trimming removed 1 base at V and 0 bases at J, with 9 bases between. Germline CDR1 and CDR2: SGHTA and FQGNSA. Here the CDR3 DNA reads TGTGCCAGCAGCTTAGTTTTGGGCACTAACTATGGCTACACCTTC. Protein product: CASSLVLGTNYGYTF. Full variable domain (missing parts from reference TRBV7-2 and TRBJ1-2): GAGVSQSPSNKVTEKGKDVELRCDPISGHTALYWYRQSLGQGLEFLIYFQGNSAPDKSGLPSDRFSAERTGGSVSTLTIQRTQQEDSAVYLCASSLVLGTNYGYTFGSGTRLTVV.

V gene TRBV14 combines with J gene TRBJ2-1, with 9 positions matching TRBD2. CDR1 SGHDN and CDR2 FVKESK come from the germline V gene. The CDR3 contains 16 residues. Losses at the gene ends were 1 base for V and 12 bases for J; bases not matched to a gene: 13. The CDR3 is CASSQVLGAQAGGQFF. In DNA form, the CDR3 reads TGTGCCAGCAGCCAAGTTCTAGGGGCTCAAGCGGGGGGGCAGTTCTTC.

V and J are TRBV7-8 and TRBJ1-5, with D unresolved. The CDR3 consists of 14 residues. The germline CDR1 and CDR2 sequences are SGHVS and FQNEAQ. V lost 6 bases and J 2 bases, leaving 11 bases between the germline ends. CDR3 protein: CASRISYGNQPQHF. The CDR3 nucleotides read TGTGCCAGCAGAATTTCTTATGGCAATCAGCCCCAGCATTTT.

V usage is TRBV7-8 and J usage is TRBJ1-1; weak D call: TRBD1 (6 bases). CDR3 size: 14 residues. Trimming removed 5 bases at V and 2 bases at J, with 12 bases between. Germline V gene lookup returns CDR1 SGHVS and CDR2 FQNEAQ. CDR3 coding DNA: TGTGCCAGCAGCATCATACAGGGAAACACTGAAGCTTTCTTT. Its translation is CASSIIQGNTEAFF.

This clone has only a few counts. At one end, the junction sequence differs from germline, possibly due to a read error. This sequence joins TRBV7-7 and TRBJ2-1; TRBD2 matches at 8 bases. Germline loops: CDR1 SSHAT, CDR2 FNYEAQ (reference sequence). This CDR3 has 16 amino acids. The CDR3, as DNA: TGTGCTAGCAGCTTAGCGCGGGGGGAGAGGCTAGAAGAGCAGTTCTTC. It translates to CASSLARGERLEEQFF.

The chain joins TRBV6-5 to TRBJ2-7; 7 bases match TRBD1. Germline CDR1 MNHEY, CDR2 SVGAGI. The CDR3 totals 15 residues. V dropped 2 bases and J dropped 2; count of bases not matched to a gene: 6. The CDR3 region is CASSYIRTGPYEQYF. The CDR3 DNA is TGTGCCAGCAGTTACATCCGGACAGGTCCCTACGAGCAGTACTTC.

The gene calls are TRBV19 and TRBJ1-5, with D perhaps matching TRBD1 (5 bases). This CDR3 region has 14 residues. The V end was cut by 5 bases, the J end by 5 bases, with 13 bases between. The germline V gene has CDR1 LNHDA and CDR2 SQIVND (reference sequence). CDR3 sequence reads: CASSEVARDQPQHF. CDR3 bases: TGTGCCAGTAGTGAAGTGGCCAGGGATCAGCCCCAGCATTTT.